Listed below are T cell receptor beta chains from one sample, sequenced in a study of OX40 agonist ivuxolimab in advanced cancers. Data came from immunoSEQ multiplex PCR; TCRdb stores just in-frame clones and leaves some out. Among about 59,000 clones listed, 75% to 90% were seen once. Here the sequenced sample was CD4+ or CD8+ T cells sorted from blood, taken in a trial of the OX40 agonist ivuxolimab. All receptors come from an adult with an advanced solid tumor such as melanoma, head and neck, liver or kidney cancer. The CDR3 runs from the conserved cysteine through the conserved F or W. D genes are given only for firm matches. Expanded clones are given a class, and other clones once, few, many or no size at all.

J gene: TRBJ1-2
V gene: TRBV4-1
clone size: .
D gene: .
CDR3 DNA: TGCGCCAGCAGCCAAATACAGGGAATCGGTGGCTACACCTTC
CDR3 protein: CASSQIQGIGGYTF

J gene: TRBJ2-7
V gene: TRBV5-1
clone size: .
D gene: TRBD2
CDR3 DNA: TGCGCCAGCAGCTCTTATAGCGGGAGGCTCTACGAGCAGTACTTC
CDR3 protein: CASSSYSGRLYEQYF

J gene: TRBJ2-2
V gene: TRBV27
clone size: .
D gene: .
CDR3 DNA: TGTGCCAGCAGTTTATCACAACAGGGTAACGGGGAGCTGTTTTTT
CDR3 protein: CASSLSQQGNGELFF

J gene: TRBJ2-7
V gene: TRBV6-5
clone size: .
D gene: .
CDR3 DNA: TGTGCCAGCAGTTGGAGAGGGGAGCAGTACTTC
CDR3 protein: CASSWRGEQYF

J gene: TRBJ2-5
V gene: TRBV2
clone size: few
D gene: .
CDR3 DNA: TGTGCCAGCAACCCCCAGGGCGGGGAGACCCAGTACTTC
CDR3 protein: CASNPQGGETQYF

J gene: TRBJ2-5
V gene: TRBV18
clone size: .
D gene: .
CDR3 DNA: TGTGCCAGCTCACCACCAGCAAGCCAAGAGACCCAGTACTTC
CDR3 protein: CASSPPASQETQYF

J gene: TRBJ1-3
V gene: TRBV6-1
clone size: .
D gene: .
CDR3 DNA: TGTGCCAGCAGTGGGGGCGGTCGAGGGTCTGGAAACACCATATATTTT
CDR3 protein: CASSGGGRGSGNTIYF

J gene: TRBJ2-3
V gene: TRBV29-1
clone size: .
D gene: .
CDR3 DNA: TGCAGCGTTGAAGAACCCGTAAAGAGCCCTGATACGCAGTATTTT
CDR3 protein: CSVEEPVKSPDTQYF

J gene: TRBJ1-3
V gene: TRBV5-8
clone size: .
D gene: .
CDR3 DNA: TGTGCCAGCAGCGCGGGACGGACCCTCTCTGGAAACACCATATATTTT
CDR3 protein: CASSAGRTLSGNTIYF

J gene: TRBJ1-5
V gene: TRBV10-3
clone size: .
D gene: .
CDR3 DNA: TGTGCCATCGCTAACTCGGGGACGGATAATCAGCCCCAGCATTTT
CDR3 protein: CAIANSGTDNQPQHF

J gene: TRBJ2-1
V gene: TRBV27
clone size: .
D gene: TRBD1
CDR3 DNA: TGTGCCAGCAGTTTTGTCGACAGGGGAAGGGATGAGCAGTTCTTC
CDR3 protein: CASSFVDRGRDEQFF

J gene: TRBJ1-5
V gene: TRBV10-2
clone size: .
D gene: TRBD1
CDR3 DNA: TGCGCCAGCAGAAGCGGGACAGGGGGTGAACAGCCCCAGCATTTT
CDR3 protein: CASRSGTGGEQPQHF

J gene: TRBJ1-3
V gene: TRBV9
clone size: .
D gene: TRBD1
CDR3 DNA: TGTGCCAGCAGCGTAGCGGTATCGGGCGGACAGGGGGGGTCTGGAAACACCATATATTTT
CDR3 protein: CASSVAVSGGQGGSGNTIYF

J gene: TRBJ1-2
V gene: TRBV4-1
clone size: .
D gene: .
CDR3 DNA: TGCGCCAGCAGCGCCGGGACCGGGACTGCAGGCTACACCTTC
CDR3 protein: CASSAGTGTAGYTF

J gene: TRBJ2-6
V gene: TRBV5-1
clone size: .
D gene: .
CDR3 DNA: TGCGCCAGCAGCTTGAATCAGGGCAGAAGCTCTGGGGCCAACGTCCTGACTTTC
CDR3 protein: CASSLNQGRSSGANVLTF

J gene: TRBJ2-5
V gene: TRBV2
clone size: .
D gene: .
CDR3 DNA: TGTGCCAGCGACGGGACCGTTCAACAGACCCAGTACTTC
CDR3 protein: CASDGTVQQTQYF

J gene: TRBJ2-2
V gene: TRBV6-1
clone size: .
D gene: .
CDR3 DNA: TGTGCCAGCACCACTCTGGGAAAGACCGGGGAGCTGTTTTTT
CDR3 protein: CASTTLGKTGELFF

J gene: TRBJ2-2
V gene: TRBV19
clone size: .
D gene: TRBD1
CDR3 DNA: TGTGCCAGTAGTCTAAGACAGGGCGACTTTTCCCCCGGGGAGCTGTTTTTT
CDR3 protein: CASSLRQGDFSPGELFF

J gene: TRBJ1-4
V gene: TRBV2
clone size: .
D gene: .
CDR3 DNA: TGTGCCAGCAGAGTAGGGACATCGAGTGGAGGTAATGAAAAACTGTTTTTT
CDR3 protein: CASRVGTSSGGNEKLFF

J gene: TRBJ2-1
V gene: TRBV11-2
clone size: .
D gene: TRBD2
CDR3 DNA: TGTGCCAGCAGCCTCCGGGCAGGGCGGGGGACCTACAATGAGCAGTTCTTC
CDR3 protein: CASSLRAGRGTYNEQFF

J gene: TRBJ2-1
V gene: TRBV7-3
clone size: .
D gene: .
CDR3 DNA: TGTGCCAGCAGCCCCACGCTGTCCTACAATGAGCAGTTCTTC
CDR3 protein: CASSPTLSYNEQFF

J gene: TRBJ1-2
V gene: TRBV20-1
clone size: .
D gene: .
CDR3 DNA: TGCAGTCCGGGGGGGTACTATGGCTACACCTTC
CDR3 protein: CSPGGYYGYTF

J gene: TRBJ1-2
V gene: TRBV5-4
clone size: .
D gene: TRBD1
CDR3 DNA: TGTGCCAGCAGCTGGGGACAGGAGGATCGGGTGGGTGGCTACACCTTC
CDR3 protein: CASSWGQEDRVGGYTF

J gene: TRBJ2-5
V gene: TRBV6-1
clone size: .
D gene: .
CDR3 DNA: TGTGCCAGCAGTGGGGGACTGGGAGAGACCCAGTACTTC
CDR3 protein: CASSGGLGETQYF

J gene: TRBJ1-1
V gene: TRBV18
clone size: .
D gene: .
CDR3 DNA: TGTGCCAGCTCTGTACAGGGGAACACTGAAGCTTTCTTT
CDR3 protein: CASSVQGNTEAFF

J gene: TRBJ2-7
V gene: TRBV5-5
clone size: few
D gene: .
CDR3 DNA: TGTGCCAGCAGCTTAGAGGCGACAGCGTACGAGCAGTACTTC
CDR3 protein: CASSLEATAYEQYF

J gene: TRBJ2-7
V gene: TRBV7-2
clone size: .
D gene: TRBD2
CDR3 DNA: TGTGCCAGCAGCTTAGGCGGGGGGCCCTACGAGCAGTACTTC
CDR3 protein: CASSLGGGPYEQYF

J gene: TRBJ1-5
V gene: TRBV6-1
clone size: few
D gene: .
CDR3 DNA: TGTGCCAGCAGTGAAACGGGAGGGGGTCAGCCCCAGCATTTT
CDR3 protein: CASSETGGGQPQHF

J gene: TRBJ2-1
V gene: TRBV2
clone size: .
D gene: TRBD2
CDR3 DNA: TGTGCCAGCATGTCGATAGCGGGGAGCTCCTACAATGAGCAGTTCTTC
CDR3 protein: CASMSIAGSSYNEQFF

J gene: TRBJ2-1
V gene: TRBV5-1
clone size: .
D gene: TRBD2
CDR3 DNA: TGCGCCAGCAGCTCCGAACTAGCGGGGGGGCCGTCATTCTTC
CDR3 protein: CASSSELAGGPSFF

J gene: TRBJ1-4
V gene: TRBV4-1
clone size: .
D gene: .
CDR3 DNA: TGCGCCAGCAGCCAAGAATGGACAGCCGAACATGAAAAACTGTTTTTT
CDR3 protein: CASSQEWTAEHEKLFF

J gene: TRBJ1-1
V gene: TRBV7-6
clone size: few
D gene: .
CDR3 DNA: TGTGCCAGCAGCCCCCGACAGATGAACACTGAAGCTTTCTTT
CDR3 protein: CASSPRQMNTEAFF

J gene: TRBJ1-5
V gene: TRBV5-1
clone size: once
D gene: .
CDR3 DNA: TGCGCCAGCAGCTTGGGTCAGCCAAATCAGCCCCAGCATTTT
CDR3 protein: CASSLGQPNQPQHF

J gene: TRBJ1-3
V gene: TRBV10-2
clone size: once
D gene: .
CDR3 DNA: TGCGCCAGCAGTGAACTGGGGGCTGGAAACACCATATATTTT
CDR3 protein: CASSELGAGNTIYF

J gene: TRBJ2-1
V gene: TRBV10-2
clone size: .
D gene: .
CDR3 DNA: TGCGCCACCCAGAGTCAGGGGGGAGGCTACAATGAGCAGTTCTTC
CDR3 protein: CATQSQGGGYNEQFF

J gene: TRBJ2-7
V gene: TRBV6-5
clone size: .
D gene: TRBD2
CDR3 DNA: TGTGCCAGCAGTTGGGGCATAGCGGGAGCGTACGAGCAGTACTTC
CDR3 protein: CASSWGIAGAYEQYF

J gene: TRBJ2-7
V gene: TRBV4-1
clone size: few
D gene: .
CDR3 DNA: TGCGCCAGCAGCCAAGACGGCGCGGGACCATTCTACGAGCAGTACTTC
CDR3 protein: CASSQDGAGPFYEQYF